Included here is one T cell receptor (beta chain) sequence, with context. The antigen remains unidentified. The sample belongs to a study of cytomegalovirus exposure and HLA in healthy donors. Germline assignment: CDR1 PRHDT and CDR2 FYEKMQ (reference sequence). The CDR3 sequence is 14 residues long. The V and J ends lost 0 bases and 7 bases, in that order; junction bases with no gene match: 4. Broader study findings: In a later analysis, productive TCRs from donors in an Asian-associated ancestry cluster reportedly carried fewer N-insertions than the cohort mean. In vitro data verified a few CMV-associated chains as specific for CMV antigens.

Primers included in the PCR were 60 Vbeta and 13 Jbeta primers. TCRdb's table, derived via immunoSEQ multiplex PCR, lists solely in-frame clones and lacks some. The table shows approximately 170,000 clones, with about 88% occurring only once. This chain connects TRBV13 to TRBJ2-5, with 8 nucleotides matching TRBD1. The TCR comes from a man younger than 45 in good health and CMV-seropositive. Material for sequencing was PBMCs. CDR3 loop: CASSLGDRGRTQYF. In DNA form, the CDR3 reads TGTGCCAGCAGCTTAGGAGACAGGGGTAGGACCCAGTACTTC.